Each of the 7 T cell receptor beta chains below was sequenced from the same sample in a study of shared clonotypes between healthy human individuals. Method: immunoSEQ multiplex PCR; TCRdb's copy keeps in-frame clones and lacks some. The sample has more than 1,200,000 clones; 97% to 99% are singletons. Sequencing was done on a sample of naive CD4+ T cells sorted from blood. Stated subset: CD45RA+ positively selected. Receptor source: a young man in good health.

A single count supports this clone. This rearrangement joins TRBV15 to TRBJ2-7, with 9 bases fitting TRBD2. The V gene's germline CDR1 is LNHNV and CDR2 YYDKDF (reference sequence). The junction had 11 bases not matched to a gene; V was cut back by 0 bases and J by 5 bases. The CDR3 runs 17 residues. In DNA, the CDR3 is TGTGCCACCAGCAGAGATGGGGCTAGCGGGACGAGGGACGAGCAGTACTTC. It specifies CATSRDGASGTRDEQYF.

The V and J genes are TRBV9 and TRBJ2-5; D uncertain. Germline V CDR1 and CDR2: SGDLS, YYNGEE. This CDR3 comprises 16 residues. Trimming took 0 bases from V and 0 from J, leaving 12 bases between them. Here the CDR3 reads CASSVAGTWYQETQYF. CDR3 coding DNA: TGTGCCAGCAGCGTAGCAGGAACTTGGTACCAAGAGACCCAGTACTTC.

CDR3 coding DNA: TGTGCCAGCAGTTACGGGACAGGGCCCCAAGAGCAGTACTTC. Translating gives CASSYGTGPQEQYF. The chain joins TRBV6-6 to TRBJ2-7; 9 positions match TRBD1. Germline assignment: CDR1 MNHNY and CDR2 SVGAGI (reference sequence). The CDR3 is 14 amino acids. With 2 bases clipped from V and 7 bases from J, the junction kept 6 bases outside the gene matches.

The genes are TRBV6-5 and TRBJ2-4; maybe TRBD1 (5 bases). CDR3 length equals 13 residues. Trimming took 2 bases from V and 6 from J, leaving 8 bases between them. Germline assignment: CDR1 MNHEY and CDR2 SVGAGI. The CDR3: CASSYRRANIQYF. For the CDR3, the DNA is TGTGCCAGCAGTTACCGCAGGGCAAACATTCAGTACTTC.

This chain links TRBV7-6 with TRBJ2-7; TRBD2 matches at 11 bases. V lost 5 bases to trimming and J lost 7 bases; unmatched junction nucleotides: 7. Germline loops: CDR1 SGHVS, CDR2 FNYEAQ. The CDR3 covers 14 residues. CDR3 region: CASSLASGRYEQYF. In DNA form, the CDR3 reads TGTGCCAGCAGCCTGGCTAGCGGGAGGTATGAGCAGTACTTC.

With regard to this clone: Different DNA sequences within this sample yield the same CDR3. The chain uses TRBV5-1 and TRBJ1-3, with D hard to call. V was shortened by 0 bases and J by 0 bases, with 4 bases between the two germline ends. Germline V gene data show CDR1 as SGHRS and CDR2 as YFSETQ. This CDR3 contains 14 residues. CDR3 amino acids: CASSLGASGNTIYF. The CDR3 nucleotides are TGCGCCAGCAGCTTGGGTGCCTCTGGAAACACCATATATTTT.

The chain uses TRBV11-3 and TRBJ2-7; 11 bases fit TRBD2. The CDR3 spans 17 residues. The V gene's germline CDR1 is SGHNT and CDR2 YENEEA. Trimming removed 0 bases from V and 6 bases from J; junction bases left unmatched: 10. The CDR3 sequence: CASSLDLVLAGVCEQYF. DNA of the CDR3: TGTGCCAGCAGCTTAGATTTAGTACTAGCGGGAGTTTGCGAGCAGTACTTC.